This TCR beta chain was identified in a study of blood T cell repertoires in COVID-19. About the research overall: Material from acute and convalescent COVID-19 was sourced from the United States, Italy and Spain. PBMCs, B-cell-depleted T cells, or T cells were the source of the cDNA or gDNA that made up the material.

Original processing notes: Reference gene primer amplification in the assay estimated nucleated cell counts. Produced via immunoSEQ multiplex PCR; TCRdb's table is partial and in-frame only. V, J and clone size reflect that table, while D and trimming were determined from the DNA. This repertoire shows 210,000 or so clones, over 75% found once; its top ten account for 7.4%. The cohort comprised adults aged 18 to 89 years residing in 20 to 30 US areas. This CDR3 has 16 amino acids. V was pared by 5 bases and J by 5 bases, with 11 bases of the junction left unmatched. Germline values: CDR1 SGHNT, CDR2 YYREEE (reference sequence).

This chain links TRBV5-4 with TRBJ2-2; 8 nucleotides line up with TRBD1. Sequencing input: PBMCs or T cells enriched from blood (not recorded which). This TCR was sampled from a woman in her thirties or forties with acute COVID-19. The CDR3 here is CASRRGQGMGTGELFF. Here the CDR3 DNA reads TGTGCCAGCAGACGTGGACAGGGCATGGGGACCGGGGAGCTGTTTTTT.